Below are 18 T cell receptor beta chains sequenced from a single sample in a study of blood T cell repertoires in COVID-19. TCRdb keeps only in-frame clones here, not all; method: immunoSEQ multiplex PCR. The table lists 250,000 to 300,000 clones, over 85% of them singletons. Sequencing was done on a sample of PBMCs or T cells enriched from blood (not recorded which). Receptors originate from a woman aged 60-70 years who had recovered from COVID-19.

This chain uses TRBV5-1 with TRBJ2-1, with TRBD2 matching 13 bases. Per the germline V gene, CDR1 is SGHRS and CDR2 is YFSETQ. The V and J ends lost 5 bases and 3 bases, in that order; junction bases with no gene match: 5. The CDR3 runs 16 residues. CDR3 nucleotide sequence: TGCGCCAGCAGATATGGACTAGCGGGAGTCTACAATGAGCAGTTCTTC. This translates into CASRYGLAGVYNEQFF.

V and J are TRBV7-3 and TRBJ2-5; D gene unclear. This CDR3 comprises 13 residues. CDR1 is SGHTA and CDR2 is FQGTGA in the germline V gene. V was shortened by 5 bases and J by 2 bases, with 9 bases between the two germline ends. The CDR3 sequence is CASSLRRQETQYF. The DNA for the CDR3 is TGTGCCAGCAGCCTACGGAGACAAGAGACCCAGTACTTC. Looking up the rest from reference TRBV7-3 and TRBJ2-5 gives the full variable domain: GAGVSQTPSNKVTEKGKYVELRCDPISGHTALYWYRQSLGQGPEFLIYFQGTGAADDSGLPNDRFFAVRPEGSVSTLKIQRTERGDSAVYLCASSLRRQETQYFGPGTRLLVL.

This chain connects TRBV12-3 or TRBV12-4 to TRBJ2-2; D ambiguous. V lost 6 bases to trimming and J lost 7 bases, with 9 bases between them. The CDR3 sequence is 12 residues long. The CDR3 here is CASSLSGGELFF. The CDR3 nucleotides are TGTGCCAGCAGCCTCTCCGGCGGGGAGCTGTTTTTT.

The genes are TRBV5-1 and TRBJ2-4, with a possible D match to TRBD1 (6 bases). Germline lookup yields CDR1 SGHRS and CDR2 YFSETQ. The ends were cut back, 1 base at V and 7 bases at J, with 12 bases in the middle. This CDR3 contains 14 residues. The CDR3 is CASSLITDSNIQYF. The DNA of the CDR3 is TGCGCCAGCAGCTTGATCACGGACAGTAACATTCAGTACTTC.

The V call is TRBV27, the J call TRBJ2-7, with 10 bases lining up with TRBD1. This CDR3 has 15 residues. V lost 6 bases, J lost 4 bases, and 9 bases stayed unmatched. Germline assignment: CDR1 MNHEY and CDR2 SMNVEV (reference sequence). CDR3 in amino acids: CASRTGTGVMYEQYF. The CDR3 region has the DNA TGTGCCAGCAGAACCGGGACAGGGGTAATGTACGAGCAGTACTTC.

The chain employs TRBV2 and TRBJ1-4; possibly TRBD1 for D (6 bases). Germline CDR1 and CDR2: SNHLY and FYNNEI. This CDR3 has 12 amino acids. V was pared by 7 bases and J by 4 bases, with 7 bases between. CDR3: CASKGDNEKLFF. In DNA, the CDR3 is TGTGCCAGCAAGGGGGATAATGAAAAACTGTTTTTT. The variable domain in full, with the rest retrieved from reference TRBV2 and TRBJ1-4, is EPEVTQTPSHQVTQMGQEVILRCVPISNHLYFYWYRQILGQKVEFLVSFYNNEISEKSEIFDDQFSVERPDGSNFTLKIRSTKLEDSAMYFCASKGDNEKLFFGSGTQLSVL.

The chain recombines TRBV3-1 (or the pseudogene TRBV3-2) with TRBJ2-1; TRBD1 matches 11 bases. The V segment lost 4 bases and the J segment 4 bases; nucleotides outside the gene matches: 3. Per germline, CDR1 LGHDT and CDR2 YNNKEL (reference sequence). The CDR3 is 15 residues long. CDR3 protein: CASSRGTGGYNEQFF. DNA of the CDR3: TGTGCCAGCAGCCGGGGGACAGGGGGGTACAATGAGCAGTTCTTC.

As DNA, the CDR3 is TGTGCCAGCAGTAACTACGAACAGGGGATTGGCAATCAGCCCCAGCATTTT. Its translation is CASSNYEQGIGNQPQHF. The chain couples TRBV27 to TRBJ1-5, with 7 nucleotides matching TRBD1. CDR3 length equals 17 residues. Germline V gene lookup returns CDR1 MNHEY and CDR2 SMNVEV (reference sequence). The ends lost 5 bases at V and 2 bases at J; junction bases unmatched: 12.

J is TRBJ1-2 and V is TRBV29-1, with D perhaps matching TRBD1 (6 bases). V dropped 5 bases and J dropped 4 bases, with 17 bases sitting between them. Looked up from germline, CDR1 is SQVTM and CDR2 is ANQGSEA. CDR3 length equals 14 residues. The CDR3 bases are TGCAGCGTTCTCGAAGGGACAAGGCGCTATGGCTACACCTTC. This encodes CSVLEGTRRYGYTF. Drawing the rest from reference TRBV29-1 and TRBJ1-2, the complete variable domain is SAVISQKPSRDICQRGTSLTIQCQVDSQVTMMFWYRQQPGQSLTLIATANQGSEATYESGFVIDKFPISRPNLTFSTLTVSNMSPEDSSIYLCSVLEGTRRYGYTFGSGTRLTVV.

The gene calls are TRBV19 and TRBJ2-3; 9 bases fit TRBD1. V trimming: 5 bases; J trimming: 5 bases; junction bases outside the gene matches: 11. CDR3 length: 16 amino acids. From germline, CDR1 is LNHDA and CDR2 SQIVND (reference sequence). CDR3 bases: TGTGCCAGTAGTCCATGGGACAGGGTAGAAGGAGATACGCAGTATTTT. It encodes CASSPWDRVEGDTQYF.

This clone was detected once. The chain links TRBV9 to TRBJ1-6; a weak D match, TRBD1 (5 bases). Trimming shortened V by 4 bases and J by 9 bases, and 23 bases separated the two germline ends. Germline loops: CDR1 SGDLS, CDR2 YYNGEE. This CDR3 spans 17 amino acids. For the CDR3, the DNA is TGTGCCAGCAGCCCTAATGAAGGGGCTAGAATTGGTTCACCCCTCCACTTT. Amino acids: CASSPNEGARIGSPLHF.

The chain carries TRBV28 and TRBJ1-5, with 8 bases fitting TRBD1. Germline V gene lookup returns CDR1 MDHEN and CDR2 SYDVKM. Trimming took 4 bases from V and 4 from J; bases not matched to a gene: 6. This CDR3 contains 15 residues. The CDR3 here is CASSWGTGGNQPQHF. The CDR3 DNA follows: TGTGCCAGCAGTTGGGGGACAGGAGGGAATCAGCCCCAGCATTTT.

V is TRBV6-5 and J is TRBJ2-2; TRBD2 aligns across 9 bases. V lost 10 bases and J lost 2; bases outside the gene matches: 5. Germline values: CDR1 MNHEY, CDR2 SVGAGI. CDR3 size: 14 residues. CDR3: CATAGGVNTGELFF. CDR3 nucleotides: TGTGCCACCGCGGGGGGGGTAAACACCGGGGAGCTGTTTTTT.

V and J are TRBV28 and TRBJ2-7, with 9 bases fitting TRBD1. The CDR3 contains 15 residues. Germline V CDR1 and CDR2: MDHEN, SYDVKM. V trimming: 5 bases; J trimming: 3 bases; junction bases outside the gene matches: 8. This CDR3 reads CASSPGQGIHYEQYF. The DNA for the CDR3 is TGTGCCAGCAGTCCAGGACAGGGGATACACTACGAGCAGTACTTC.

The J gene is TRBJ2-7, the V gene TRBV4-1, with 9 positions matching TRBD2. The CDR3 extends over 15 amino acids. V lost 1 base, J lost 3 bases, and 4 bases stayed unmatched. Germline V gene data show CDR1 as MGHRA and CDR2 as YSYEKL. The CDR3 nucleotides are TGCGCCAGCAGCCAAGGTAGCGGGAGCAACTACGAGCAGTACTTC. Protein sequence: CASSQGSGSNYEQYF.

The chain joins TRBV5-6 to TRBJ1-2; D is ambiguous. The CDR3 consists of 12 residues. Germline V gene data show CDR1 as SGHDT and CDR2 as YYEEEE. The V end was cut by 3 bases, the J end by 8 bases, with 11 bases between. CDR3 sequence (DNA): TGTGCCAGCAGCTCCCCCCGGAGAGGCTACACCTTC. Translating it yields CASSSPRRGYTF.

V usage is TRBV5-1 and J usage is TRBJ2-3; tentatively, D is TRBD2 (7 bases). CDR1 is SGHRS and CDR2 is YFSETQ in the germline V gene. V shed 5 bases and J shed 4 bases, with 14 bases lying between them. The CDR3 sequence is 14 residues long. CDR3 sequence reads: CASSWAGAADTQYF. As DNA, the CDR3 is TGCGCCAGCAGTTGGGCGGGGGCCGCAGATACGCAGTATTTT.

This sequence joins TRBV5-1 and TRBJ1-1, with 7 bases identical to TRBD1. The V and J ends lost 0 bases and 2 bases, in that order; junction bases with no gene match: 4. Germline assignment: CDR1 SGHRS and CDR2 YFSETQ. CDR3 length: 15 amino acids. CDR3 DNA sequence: TGCGCCAGCAGCTTGGATTACAGGGGAAACACTGAAGCTTTCTTT. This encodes CASSLDYRGNTEAFF. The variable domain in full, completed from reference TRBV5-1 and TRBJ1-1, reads KAGVTQTPRYLIKTRGQQVTLSCSPISGHRSVSWYQQTPGQGLQFLFEYFSETQRNKGNFPGRFSGRQFSNSRSEMNVSTLELGDSALYLCASSLDYRGNTEAFFGQGTRLTVV.